A single sample is the source of the 20 T cell receptor beta chains below, sequenced in a study of T cell repertoires in cytomegalovirus infection. One entry per CDR3 protein, called by TCRdb with MiXCR from the reads. The sample consists of around 320,000 distinct CDR3 sequences, 8% to 10% of them appearing once. Material: PBMCs. The receptors derive from a human donor in good health (CMV status not recorded). Some clones in this sample may be carry-over from other donors' samples.

This clonotype occurred a few times. V usage is TRBV20-1 and J usage is TRBJ2-7; TRBD2 matches at 11 bases. From germline, CDR1 is DFQATT and CDR2 SNEGSKA (reference sequence). After removal of 2 bases from V and 0 bases from J, the junction contained 6 bases not matched to a gene. The CDR3 is made up of 16 amino acids. The CDR3 loop is CSARSGSGRASYEQYF. The CDR3 region has the DNA TGCAGTGCTAGATCTGGTAGCGGGAGGGCCTCCTACGAGCAGTACTTC.

In its sample, this clonotype was seen a few times. The chain's CDR3 is CSVVLAAQETQYF. CDR3 bases: TGCAGCGTTGTTCTAGCGGCCCAAGAGACCCAGTACTTC. The V gene is TRBV29-1, the J gene TRBJ2-5, with TRBD2 matching over 7 bases. CDR3 size: 13 residues. Trimming cost V 4 bases and J 1 base; bases outside gene matches: 3. Germline CDR1 SQVTM, CDR2 ANQGSEA.

This clonotype was recorded at least ten times. The chain has TRBV7-6 and TRBJ2-1; 11 bases are a match to TRBD2. In germline, CDR1 is SGHVS, CDR2 FNYEAQ. The ends lost 2 bases at V and 1 base at J; junction bases unmatched: 7. This CDR3 region has 18 residues. The CDR3 sequence is CASSLRSGRAGSYNEQFF. Written as DNA, the CDR3 is TGTGCCAGCAGCTTACGTAGCGGGAGGGCCGGTTCCTACAATGAGCAGTTCTTC.

This clonotype came up many times. The V call is TRBV12-3 or TRBV12-4, the J call TRBJ1-4, with 8 bases matching TRBD1. This CDR3 contains 15 residues. With 5 bases clipped from V and 8 bases from J, the junction kept 10 bases outside the gene matches. This CDR3 is CASSPRTGLEEKLFF. DNA of the CDR3: TGTGCCAGCAGTCCAAGGACAGGGTTAGAAGAAAAACTGTTTTTT.

The V and J genes are TRBV2 and TRBJ1-2; unclear D gene. Germline loops: CDR1 SNHLY, CDR2 FYNNEI. This CDR3 contains 13 residues. V dropped 5 bases and J dropped 4 bases, with 11 bases sitting between them. CDR3 DNA: TGTGCCAGCAGTACAGATAGGACCTATGGCTACACCTTC. Translation gives CASSTDRTYGYTF.

The V gene is TRBV28, the J gene TRBJ1-2; 8 bases agree with TRBD1. This CDR3 region has 18 residues. Per germline, CDR1 MDHEN and CDR2 SYDVKM. Unmatched junction bases numbered 18, after V lost 6 bases and J lost 3 bases. This chain's CDR3 is CASSPTGAGGAGHYGYTF. CDR3 sequence (DNA): TGTGCCAGCAGCCCCACAGGGGCAGGGGGCGCGGGTCACTATGGCTACACCTTC.

This clonotype was found many times. The chain has TRBV7-2 and TRBJ2-2, with 12 bases aligning to TRBD2. J gave up 8 bases and V 10 bases, and 14 bases lay outside the gene matches. CDR1 is SGHTA and CDR2 is FQGNSA in the germline V gene. The CDR3 is made up of 16 amino acids. This CDR3 reads CATPRTSGNRNGELFF. The DNA of the CDR3 is TGTGCCACCCCGAGGACTAGCGGGAATCGGAATGGGGAGCTGTTTTTT.

This clonotype was seen a few times. This chain joins TRBV4-3 and TRBJ2-2; D perhaps matches TRBD2 (7 bases). The germline V gene has CDR1 LGHNA and CDR2 YSLEER. The CDR3 is 16 amino acids. V was trimmed by 0 bases and J by 5 bases, leaving 13 bases between them. CDR3 DNA: TGCGCCAGCAGCCAAGATCGGGGGGCGCGGACCGGGGAGCTGTTTTTT. It yields the protein CASSQDRGARTGELFF.

This chain links TRBV20-1 with TRBJ1-2, with 9 bases matching TRBD1. The ends lost 6 bases at V and 7 bases at J; junction bases unmatched: 9. CDR1 and CDR2 (germline): DFQATT, SNEGSKA (reference sequence). The CDR3 runs to 13 residues. The CDR3 sequence is CSAQGQGISGYTF. The CDR3 DNA is TGCAGTGCCCAAGGACAGGGGATTAGTGGCTACACCTTC.

As concerns this clonotype: One end of the junction fails to match germline, which may point to a read error. The chain is built from TRBV7-9 and TRBJ2-5; D unresolved. Germline lookup yields CDR1 SEHNR and CDR2 FQNEAQ (reference sequence). The CDR3 consists of 12 residues. The CDR3 DNA follows: TGTGCCAGCACCGCCGGAGTGGAGACCCAGTGCTTC. This codes for CASTAGVETQCF.

The sample holds a few counts of this clonotype. The chain uses TRBV12-3 or TRBV12-4 and TRBJ2-4; tentatively, D is TRBD1 (5 bases). The CDR3 spans 17 residues. V lost 3 bases and J lost 4, with 19 bases in between. The chain's CDR3 is CASSFYLGSGPKNIQYF. In DNA, the CDR3 is TGTGCCAGCAGTTTTTACCTAGGCTCAGGGCCTAAAAACATTCAGTACTTC.

This clonotype was seen a few times. The chain links TRBV6-2 or TRBV6-3 to TRBJ1-1; the D gene is possibly TRBD1 (6 bases). Trimming left V 7 bases short and J 5 bases short, with 14 bases between. Germline assignment: CDR1 MNHEY and CDR2 SVGEGT. The CDR3 runs 13 residues. The CDR3 spells CASTYGQFTEAFF. For the CDR3, the DNA is TGTGCCAGCACCTATGGACAGTTTACTGAAGCTTTCTTT.

This clonotype has more than one count but fewer than ten. In nucleotides, the CDR3 is TGTGCCAGCAGCCCCCAGGATACGCAGTATTTT. Residues: CASSPQDTQYF. The chain links TRBV7-2 to TRBJ2-3; D unclear. This CDR3 contains 11 residues. Trimming removed 5 bases at V and 6 bases at J, with 6 bases between. Looked up from germline, CDR1 is SGHTA and CDR2 is FQGNSA.

This clonotype was picked up many times. This chain uses TRBV7-3 with TRBJ2-3, with 11 bases fitting TRBD2. Germline trimming cut 4 bases from V and 1 base from J; bases unmatched to any gene: 4. The CDR3 contains 16 residues. CDR1 is SGHTA, CDR2 FQGTGA, per germline. The CDR3 DNA follows: TGTGCCAGCAGCTGGTCGGGACTAGCGGGCACAGATACGCAGTATTTT. Protein sequence: CASSWSGLAGTDTQYF.

The table lists this clonotype with many counts. The chain combines TRBV4-1 with TRBJ1-1, with D maybe TRBD1 (6 bases). The V end was cut by 6 bases, the J end by 2 bases, with 16 bases between. The CDR3 covers 15 residues. Germline values: CDR1 MGHRA, CDR2 YSYEKL. The CDR3, as DNA: TGCGCCAGCAGTGACCGCGACAGGTCAAACACTGAAGCTTTCTTT. Protein: CASSDRDRSNTEAFF.

This clonotype appeared a few times. The rearrangement links TRBV6-6 to TRBJ1-6, with 9 nucleotides matching TRBD1. Germline CDR1 is MNHNY and CDR2 is SVGAGI (reference sequence). The CDR3 consists of 16 residues. V was pared by 5 bases and J by 2 bases, with 4 bases of the junction left unmatched. CDR3 sequence: CASSPGTGTYNSPLHF. In DNA, the CDR3 is TGTGCCAGCAGTCCCGGGACAGGGACCTATAATTCACCCCTCCACTTT.

At least ten counts were recorded for this clonotype. V usage is TRBV7-2 and J usage is TRBJ2-7; no reliable D call. The CDR3 covers 14 residues. Germline CDR1 is SGHTA and CDR2 is FQGNSA. The V end was cut by 1 base, the J end by 2 bases, with 9 bases between. This chain's CDR3 is CASSLGSGPYEQYF. The CDR3 DNA reads as TGTGCCAGCAGCTTAGGGTCAGGCCCCTACGAGCAGTACTTC.

This clonotype was found many times. This sequence joins TRBV6-1 and TRBJ2-1; unclear D gene. The CDR3 runs 16 residues. Germline V lookup: CDR1 MNHNS, CDR2 SASEGT. V lost 6 bases, J lost 0 bases, and 15 bases lay in between. The CDR3: CASRPYAFSSYNEQFF. In DNA, the CDR3 is TGTGCCAGCAGACCCTACGCCTTCAGCTCCTACAATGAGCAGTTCTTC.

This chain uses TRBV28 with TRBJ2-7; TRBD1 is a possible D gene (6 bases). V was clipped by 5 bases and J by 6 bases, with 17 bases between them. The CDR3 extends over 14 amino acids. Germline-derived CDR1 and CDR2 are MDHEN and SYDVKM. Here the CDR3 reads CASSPYGPGAEQYF. The CDR3, as DNA: TGTGCCAGCAGTCCCTACGGACCAGGGGCCGAGCAGTACTTC.

This clonotype was picked up a small number of times. This sequence joins TRBV19 and TRBJ2-7, with a weak D call TRBD1 (5 bases). This CDR3 contains 14 residues. Germline values: CDR1 LNHDA, CDR2 SQIVND (reference sequence). V lost 3 bases and J lost 0, with 9 bases in between. CDR3 amino acids: CASSIVDSSYEQYF. The CDR3 DNA sequence: TGTGCCAGTAGTATCGTTGACAGCTCCTACGAGCAGTACTTC.